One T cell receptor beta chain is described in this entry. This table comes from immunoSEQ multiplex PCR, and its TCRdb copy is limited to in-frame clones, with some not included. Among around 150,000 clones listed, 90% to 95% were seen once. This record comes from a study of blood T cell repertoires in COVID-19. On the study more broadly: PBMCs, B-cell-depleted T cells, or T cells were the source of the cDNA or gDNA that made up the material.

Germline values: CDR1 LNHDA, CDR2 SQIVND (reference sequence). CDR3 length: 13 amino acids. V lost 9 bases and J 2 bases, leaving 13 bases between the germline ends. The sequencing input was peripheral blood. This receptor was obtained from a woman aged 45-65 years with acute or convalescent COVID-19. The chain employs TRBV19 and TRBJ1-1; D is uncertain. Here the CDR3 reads CASPREPNTEAFF. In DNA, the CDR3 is TGTGCCAGCCCACGGGAACCCAACACTGAAGCTTTCTTT.